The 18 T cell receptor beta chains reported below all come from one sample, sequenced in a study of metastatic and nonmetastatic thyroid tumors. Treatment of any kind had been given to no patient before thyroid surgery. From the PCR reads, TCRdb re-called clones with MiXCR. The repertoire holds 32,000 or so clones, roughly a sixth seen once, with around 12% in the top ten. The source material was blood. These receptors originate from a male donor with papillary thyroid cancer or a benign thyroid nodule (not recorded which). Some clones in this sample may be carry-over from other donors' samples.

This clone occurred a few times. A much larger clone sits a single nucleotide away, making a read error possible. CDR3 DNA: TGTTCCAGCAGCGCGGGGTCCAGCCCTGAAGCTTTCTTT. It is translated as CSSSAGSSPEAFF. The chain carries TRBV6-1 and TRBJ1-1, with no clear D. CDR3 length: 13 residues. Per the germline V gene, CDR1 is MNHNS and CDR2 is SASEGT.

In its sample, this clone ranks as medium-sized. The CDR3 DNA follows: TGTGCCAGCAGTTACTCGACCCCCCAGAGTGGCTACACCTTC. Protein sequence: CASSYSTPQSGYTF. The chain has TRBV6-5 and TRBJ1-2; unclear D gene. CDR3 length: 14 residues. V was trimmed by 0 bases and J by 7 bases, leaving 12 bases between them. The germline V gene has CDR1 MNHEY and CDR2 SVGAGI.

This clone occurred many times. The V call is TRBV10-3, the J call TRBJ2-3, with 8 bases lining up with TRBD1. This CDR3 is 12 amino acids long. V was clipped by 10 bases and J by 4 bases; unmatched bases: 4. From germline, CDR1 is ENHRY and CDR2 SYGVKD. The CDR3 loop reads CATAGGPDTQYF. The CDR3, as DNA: TGTGCCACGGCAGGGGGCCCAGATACGCAGTATTTT.

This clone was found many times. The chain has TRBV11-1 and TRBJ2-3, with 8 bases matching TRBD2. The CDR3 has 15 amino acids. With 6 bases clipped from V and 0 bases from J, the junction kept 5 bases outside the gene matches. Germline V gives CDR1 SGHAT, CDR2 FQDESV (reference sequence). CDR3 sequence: CASSRRLASTDTQYF. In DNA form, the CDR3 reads TGTGCCAGCAGTCGGAGACTAGCGAGCACAGATACGCAGTATTTT. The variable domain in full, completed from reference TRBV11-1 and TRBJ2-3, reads EAEVAQSPRYKITEKSQAVAFWCDPISGHATLYWYRQILGQGPELLVQFQDESVVDDSQLPKDRFSAERLKGVDSTLKIQPAELGDSAMYLCASSRRLASTDTQYFGPGTRLTVL.

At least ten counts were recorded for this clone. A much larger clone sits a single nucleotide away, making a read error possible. The CDR3 DNA reads as TGTGCCATCAGTGACGGGACAGACACCGGGGAGCTGTTTTTT. Translating it yields CAISDGTDTGELFF. V is TRBV25-1 and J is TRBJ2-2; TRBD1 agrees at 7 bases. This CDR3 has 14 residues. The V gene's germline CDR1 is MGHDK and CDR2 SYGVNS.

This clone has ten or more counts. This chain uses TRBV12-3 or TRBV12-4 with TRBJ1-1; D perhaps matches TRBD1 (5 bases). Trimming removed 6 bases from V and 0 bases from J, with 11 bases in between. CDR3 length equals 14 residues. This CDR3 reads CASRQGTLNTEAFF. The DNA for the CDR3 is TGTGCCAGCAGACAAGGGACGCTGAACACTGAAGCTTTCTTT.

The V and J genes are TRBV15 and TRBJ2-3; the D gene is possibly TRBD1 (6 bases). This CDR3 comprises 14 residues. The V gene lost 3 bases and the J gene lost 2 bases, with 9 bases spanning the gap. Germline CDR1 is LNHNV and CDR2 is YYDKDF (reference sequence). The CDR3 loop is CATSSQGLTDTQYF. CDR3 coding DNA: TGTGCCACCAGCAGCCAGGGGCTCACAGATACGCAGTATTTT.

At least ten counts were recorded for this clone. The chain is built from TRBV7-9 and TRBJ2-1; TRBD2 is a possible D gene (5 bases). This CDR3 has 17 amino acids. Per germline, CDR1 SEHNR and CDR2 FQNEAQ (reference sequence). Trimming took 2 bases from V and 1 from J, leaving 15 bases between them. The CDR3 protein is CASSLPLDGGSYNEQFF. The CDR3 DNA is TGTGCCAGCAGCTTACCCCTTGATGGCGGGTCCTACAATGAGCAGTTCTTC.

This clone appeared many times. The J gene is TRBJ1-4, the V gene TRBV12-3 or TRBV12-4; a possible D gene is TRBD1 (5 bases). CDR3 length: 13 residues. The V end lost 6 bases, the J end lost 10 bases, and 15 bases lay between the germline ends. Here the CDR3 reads CASSRGGVGKLFF. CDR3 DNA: TGTGCCAGCAGCCGTGGGGGGGTGGGAAAACTGTTTTTT.

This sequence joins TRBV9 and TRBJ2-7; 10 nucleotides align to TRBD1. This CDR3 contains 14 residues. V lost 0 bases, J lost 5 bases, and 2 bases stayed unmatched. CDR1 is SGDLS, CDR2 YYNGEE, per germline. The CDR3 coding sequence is TGTGCCAGCAGCGTAGAGGGACAGGGGAACGAGCAGTACTTC. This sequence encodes CASSVEGQGNEQYF. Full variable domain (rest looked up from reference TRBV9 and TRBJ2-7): DSGVTQTPKHLITATGQRVTLRCSPRSGDLSVYWYQQSLDQGLQFLIQYYNGEERAKGNILERFSAQQFPDLHSELNLSSLELGDSALYFCASSVEGQGNEQYFGPGTRLTVT.

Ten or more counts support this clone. The CDR3 bases are TGTGCCAGCAGTCCTCGGTCAGAGACCCAGTACTTC. The encoded protein is CASSPRSETQYF. The chain has TRBV12-3 or TRBV12-4 and TRBJ2-5; no clear D. The CDR3 has 12 residues. Trimming cost V 5 bases and J 4 bases, with 8 bases left between them.

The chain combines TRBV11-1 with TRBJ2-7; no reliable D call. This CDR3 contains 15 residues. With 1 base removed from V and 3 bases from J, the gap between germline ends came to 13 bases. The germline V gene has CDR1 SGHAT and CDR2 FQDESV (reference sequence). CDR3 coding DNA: TGTGCCAGCAGCTTAGGGTCAGGTAGAGGCTACGAGCAGTACTTC. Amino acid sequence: CASSLGSGRGYEQYF.

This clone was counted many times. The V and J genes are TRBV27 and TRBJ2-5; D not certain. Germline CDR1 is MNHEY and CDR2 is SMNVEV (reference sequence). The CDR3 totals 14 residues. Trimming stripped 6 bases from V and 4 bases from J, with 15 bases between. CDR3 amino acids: CASRPLSPRETQYF. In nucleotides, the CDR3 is TGTGCCAGCAGGCCCCTGTCGCCCCGAGAGACCCAGTACTTC.

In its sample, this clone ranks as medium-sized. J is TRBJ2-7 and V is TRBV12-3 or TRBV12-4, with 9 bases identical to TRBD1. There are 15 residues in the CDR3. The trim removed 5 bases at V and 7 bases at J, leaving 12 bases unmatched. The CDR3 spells CASSHPGTGLIEQYF. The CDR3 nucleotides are TGTGCCAGCAGTCACCCCGGGACAGGGCTTATTGAGCAGTACTTC.

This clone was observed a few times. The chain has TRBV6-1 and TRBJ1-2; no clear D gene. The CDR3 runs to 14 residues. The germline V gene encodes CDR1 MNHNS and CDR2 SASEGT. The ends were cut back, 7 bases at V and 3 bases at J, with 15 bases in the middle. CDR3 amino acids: CASTVLLPDYGYTF. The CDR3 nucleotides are TGTGCCAGCACAGTCCTGCTCCCTGACTATGGCTACACCTTC.

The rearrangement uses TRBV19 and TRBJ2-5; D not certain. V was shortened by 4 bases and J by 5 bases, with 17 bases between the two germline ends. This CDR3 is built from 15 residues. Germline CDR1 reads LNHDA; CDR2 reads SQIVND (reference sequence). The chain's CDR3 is CASSRDDRTAETQYF. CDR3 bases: TGTGCCAGTAGTAGAGACGACCGGACCGCGGAGACCCAGTACTTC.

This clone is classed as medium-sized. The CDR3 loop reads CASSQRTSTHTGELFF. The DNA of the CDR3 is TGTGCCAGCAGTCAGCGGACTAGCACACACACCGGGGAGCTGTTTTTT. The chain combines TRBV6-1 with TRBJ2-2, with TRBD2 identical over 8 bases. J lost 3 bases, V lost 5 bases, and 8 bases had no gene match. Germline CDR1 MNHNS, CDR2 SASEGT. The CDR3 contains 16 residues.

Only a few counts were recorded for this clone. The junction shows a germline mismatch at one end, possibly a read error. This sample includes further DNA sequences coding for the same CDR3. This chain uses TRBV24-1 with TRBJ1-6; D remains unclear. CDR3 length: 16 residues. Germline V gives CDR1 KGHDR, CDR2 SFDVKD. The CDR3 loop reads CATSDPRKGPHSPLHF. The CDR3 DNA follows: TGTGCCACCAGTGATCCTCGAAAGGGCCCCCATTCACCACTCCACTTT.